These T cell receptor beta chains were read from a single sample in a study of cytomegalovirus exposure and HLA in healthy donors. The method was immunoSEQ multiplex PCR; TCRdb's version includes in-frame clones alone and lacks a portion of them. The sample carries more than 85,000 clones, about two thirds recorded once. The sequenced material came from PBMCs. The receptors come from a female donor in good health and CMV-seronegative. CDR3s include the opening cysteine and the closing phenylalanine or tryptophan. A D gene is named only where the DNA matches it firmly. Only some rows state a clone size, as once, few, many or a class for expanded clones.

- TRBJ2-7 TRBV6-6 - CASSYEGEQYF TGTGCCAGCAGTTATGAGGGCGAGCAGTACTTC
- TRBJ2-3 TRBV6-5 TRBD2 CASTQGLAGADTQYF TGTGCCAGCACCCAGGGGCTAGCGGGGGCAGATACGCAGTATTTT
few TRBJ1-5 TRBV5-1 - CASSNTVSNQPQHF TGCGCCAGCAGCAACACAGTAAGCAATCAGCCCCAGCATTTT
- TRBJ2-5 TRBV11-2 - CASSRQETQYF TGTGCCAGCAGCCGACAGGAGACCCAGTACTTC
- TRBJ2-5 TRBV5-1 - CASSLNGVGQETQYF TGCGCCAGCAGCTTGAACGGAGTCGGGCAAGAGACCCAGTACTTC
few TRBJ1-1 TRBV25-1 - CASSTPYQGLTEAFF TGTGCCAGCAGTACCCCTTATCAGGGGTTGACTGAAGCTTTCTTT
- TRBJ2-3 TRBV27 - CASSFGAQQITDTQYF TGTGCCAGCAGTTTTGGAGCGCAGCAGATCACAGATACGCAGTATTTT
- TRBJ2-3 TRBV29-1 TRBD2 CSAGLAGVWSTDTQYF TGCAGCGCCGGACTAGCGGGAGTTTGGAGCACAGATACGCAGTATTTT
- TRBJ1-4 TRBV5-5 - CASSPGSSNEKLFF TGTGCCAGCAGTCCAGGGTCATCCAATGAAAAACTGTTTTTT
- TRBJ1-1 TRBV28 TRBD1 CASSSVGQVNTEAFF TGTGCCAGCAGTTCAGTTGGACAGGTGAACACTGAAGCTTTCTTT
- TRBJ2-6 TRBV4-3 - CASSLTGVSGANVLTF TGCGCCAGCAGCCTTACAGGCGTCTCTGGGGCCAACGTCCTGACTTTC
- TRBJ1-1 TRBV11-3 TRBD1 CASSFGQGRAFF TGTGCCAGCAGCTTCGGACAGGGGAGGGCTTTCTTT
- TRBJ1-1 TRBV6-4 TRBD1 CASSPGTGGLTEAFF TGTGCCAGCAGTCCGGGGACAGGGGGATTAACTGAAGCTTTCTTT
- TRBJ2-7 TRBV2 TRBD1 CASSGGQGYEQYF TGTGCCAGCAGTGGCGGACAGGGCTACGAGCAGTACTTC
- TRBJ1-1 TRBV6-5 - CASSLALGGNTEAFF TGTGCCAGCAGTCTCGCTTTAGGGGGGAACACTGAAGCTTTCTTT
- TRBJ2-1 TRBV6-5 TRBD2 CASSYTSGRDNEQFF TGTGCCAGCAGTTACACAAGCGGGAGGGACAATGAGCAGTTCTTC
- TRBJ1-2 TRBV9 - CASSVFGQDYGYTF TGTGCCAGCAGCGTATTTGGGCAGGACTATGGCTACACCTTC
- TRBJ2-6 TRBV2 TRBD2 CASSEPLAGESFSGANVLTF TGTGCCAGCAGTGAACCCCTAGCGGGAGAGTCCTTCTCTGGGGCCAACGTCCTGACTTTC
few TRBJ2-7 TRBV30 TRBD1 CAWSATGVPQYF TGTGCCTGGAGTGCAACAGGGGTTCCGCAGTACTTC
- TRBJ1-2 TRBV7-9 - CASSLAVIGAVNYGYTF TGTGCCAGCAGCTTAGCAGTCATTGGAGCCGTTAACTATGGCTACACCTTC
- TRBJ2-7 TRBV5-1 - CASSYRDTSYEQYF TGCGCCAGCAGCTACCGGGACACCTCCTACGAGCAGTACTTC
- TRBJ2-7 TRBV28 - CASGYGTHEQYF TGTGCCAGCGGCTACGGGACACACGAGCAGTACTTC
- TRBJ2-6 TRBV27 - CASSLIGGTESGANVLTF TGTGCCAGCAGTTTAATCGGGGGTACGGAGTCTGGGGCCAACGTCCTGACTTTC
- TRBJ1-2 TRBV5-4 TRBD1 CASSSKDRAHGYTF TGTGCCAGCAGCTCCAAGGACAGGGCACATGGCTACACCTTC
- TRBJ2-7 TRBV27 TRBD2 CASSLSRFGTSVYEQYF TGTGCCAGCAGTTTATCGAGGTTCGGGACTAGCGTATACGAGCAGTACTTC
- TRBJ1-2 TRBV2 - CASSEQGGNYGYTF TGTGCCAGCAGTGAACAGGGTGGGAACTATGGCTACACCTTC
few TRBJ1-1 TRBV18 - CASSWTAENEAFF TGTGCCAGCTCATGGACAGCGGAGAATGAAGCTTTCTTT
- TRBJ1-1 TRBV9 - CASSEGGAQNTEAFF TGTGCCAGCAGCGAGGGAGGGGCCCAGAACACTGAAGCTTTCTTT
few TRBJ2-1 TRBV7-9 - CASSLNPINEQFF TGTGCCAGCAGCTTAAATCCTATCAATGAGCAGTTCTTC
once TRBJ2-7 TRBV10-2 - CASRKDAPGTQSSYEQYF TGCGCCAGCAGAAAGGACGCCCCCGGGACTCAAAGCTCCTACGAGCAGTACTTC
many TRBJ2-1 TRBV6-4 TRBD2 CASSMTGTSGYNEQFF TGTGCCAGCAGTATGACCGGGACTAGCGGGTACAATGAGCAGTTCTTC
- TRBJ1-1 TRBV30 - CAWEPLGALNTEAFF TGTGCCTGGGAACCCTTAGGGGCGCTGAACACTGAAGCTTTCTTT
- TRBJ1-1 TRBV29-1 TRBD1 CSVTKAGRGPNTEAFF TGCAGCGTTACCAAGGCGGGCAGGGGGCCGAACACTGAAGCTTTCTTT
- TRBJ2-7 TRBV5-1 - CASSLGQDSYEQYF TGCGCCAGCAGCTTGGGACAGGACTCCTACGAGCAGTACTTC
- TRBJ2-5 TRBV7-8 TRBD2 CASSAGPSGGWQETQYF TGTGCCAGCAGCGCCGGTCCTAGCGGGGGGTGGCAAGAGACCCAGTACTTC
- TRBJ2-6 TRBV10-1 - CASSEGRHSGANVLTF TGCGCCAGCAGTGAGGGCCGACACTCTGGGGCCAACGTCCTGACTTTC
- TRBJ1-3 TRBV7-2 TRBD1 CASSLVWDSSGNTIYF TGTGCCAGCAGCTTAGTCTGGGACAGCTCTGGAAACACCATATATTTT
once TRBJ2-2 TRBV11-2 TRBD2 CASSPWTSGGASGELFF TGTGCCAGCAGCCCATGGACTAGCGGGGGGGCATCCGGGGAGCTGTTTTTT
few TRBJ2-5 TRBV18 - CASSPTRGTQETQYF TGTGCCAGCTCACCCACCCGGGGGACTCAAGAGACCCAGTACTTC
- TRBJ1-3 TRBV1 - CTSSQVFGPATSGNTIYF TGCACCAGCAGCCAAGTTTTCGGCCCAGCGACCTCTGGAAACACCATATATTTT
- TRBJ1-5 TRBV19 - CASSFPPGDHQPQHF TGTGCCAGTAGTTTCCCTCCAGGGGACCATCAGCCCCAGCATTTT
- TRBJ1-5 TRBV6-5 TRBD1 CASRSGQGESEPQHF TGTGCCAGCAGAAGTGGACAGGGGGAGTCTGAGCCCCAGCATTTT
- TRBJ1-1 TRBV23-1 - CASSQSLQKAFF TGCGCCAGCAGTCAATCGTTACAGAAAGCTTTCTTT
- TRBJ1-6 TRBV7-2 - CASTNYNSPLHF TGTGCCAGCACCAACTATAATTCACCCCTCCACTTT
- TRBJ2-5 TRBV5-4 TRBD2 CASSSGTSGGLQETQYF TGTGCCAGCAGCTCAGGGACTAGCGGGGGATTACAAGAGACCCAGTACTTC
few TRBJ2-1 TRBV6-6 TRBD2 CASSTSGGRVEQFF TGTGCCAGCAGTACTAGCGGGGGGCGGGTGGAGCAGTTCTTC
- TRBJ2-2 TRBV5-1 TRBD1 CASSKRRLNPRGGELFF TGCGCCAGCAGCAAACGGCGCCTTAATCCCAGGGGGGGGGAGCTGTTTTTT